This T cell receptor (beta chain) was identified in a study of CD8 T cells in ankylosing spondylitis (dated by TCRdb to 2016 to 2017). With regard to the full study: To find TCR variants linked to disease, the study profiled T cell receptor beta repertoires in ankylosing spondylitis patients and healthy donors. Peripheral blood samples were taken, and synovial fluid was additionally collected from ankylosing spondylitis patients. The whole study cohort included under 140 healthy donors and about two dozen ankylosing spondylitis patients.

Sequenced using an Illumina HiSeq 2500. Quantitative 5'-RACE with molecular barcodes was the method used to prepare the TCR beta libraries. The authors processed their data as follows. Disease-linked TCR variants were identified with a new computational method built on a probabilistic model of VDJ rearrangement. TCRdb reprocessed the public reads (quality trimming at Q25 with fastp, clone calling with MiXCR) and kept in-frame beta chains. Each entry merges the rows of one CDR3 protein and shows their most common DNA and genes. V and J calls and clone size were set by TCRdb, not the authors. Counted in this sample were approximately 500,000 distinct CDR3 sequences; 9.5% to 15% of them appeared once. The ten largest clonotypes hold nearly 7% of the sample. Broader findings and caveats from the paper: A CD8+ phenotype was shown by the disease-linked clones, which were found at relatively low frequencies in peripheral blood. Blood from ankylosing spondylitis patients appeared to be characterized by a TCR beta motif composed of eight highly homologous amino acid variants. The disease-linked clones were reported as significantly enriched in matched synovial fluid samples from ankylosing spondylitis patients. Some motif variants were previously reported in synovial fluid and blood of reactive arthritis patients, suggesting common disease-initiation mechanisms.

The CDR3 spans 17 residues, from the cysteine through the phenylalanine. The retained sequence is limited to the CDR3, 51 bases, with the frame set at the first base. Taken from the germline V gene, the CDR1 and CDR2 loops are SGHRS and YFSETQ. Unmatched junction bases come to 9, with V trimmed by 2 bases and J by 2 bases. This clonotype was detected a few times. The antigen it recognizes is unknown. Within one base of it there is no much larger clone, and no base qualities were kept. The V and J genes are TRBV5-1 and TRBJ2-1; the junction holds 8 bases that match TRBD2. The specimen sequenced was blood, either unsorted or a sorted T cell fraction (not recorded which). This TCR came from a male donor with ankylosing spondylitis. This receptor carries the CDR3 CASSLLLAGRPYNEQFF. The nucleotides read TGCGCCAGCAGCTTATTATTAGCGGGAAGGCCCTACAATGAGCAGTTCTTC.